The rows below give T cell receptor beta chains drawn from one sample of a study of control samples from healthy donors and cancer patients. This table comes from immunoSEQ multiplex PCR, and its TCRdb copy is limited to in-frame clones, with some not included. The sample has 78,000 or so clones, nearly 90% seen once. Sequenced material: blood. Source of these receptors: a woman between 45 and 65 years old in good health. The CDR3 runs from the conserved cysteine through the conserved F or W. The D gene is left open where the match is weak. Some rows mark clone size as missing; the rest say once, few, many or name a class of expanded clone.

.	TRBV2	.	TRBJ2-1	CASSSIDEQFF	TGTGCCAGCAGTTCAATCGATGAGCAGTTCTTC
.	TRBV7-7	.	TRBJ1-4	CASSPEVRGRNNEKLFF	TGTGCCAGCAGCCCGGAGGTGCGGGGCCGAAATAATGAAAAACTGTTTTTT
.	TRBV19	TRBD1	TRBJ1-1	CASSRSGGSTTEAFF	TGTGCCAGTAGTCGGTCAGGGGGCTCGACCACTGAAGCTTTCTTT
.	TRBV11-2	TRBD1	TRBJ1-1	CASSLGTGDEAFF	TGTGCCAGCAGCTTAGGGACAGGGGACGAAGCTTTCTTC
.	TRBV3-1/TRBV3-2	.	TRBJ1-1	CASSTGNTEAFF	TGTGCCAGCAGCACAGGGAACACTGAAGCTTTCTTT
.	TRBV6-1	.	TRBJ1-5	CASSEAVFLLNSNQPQHF	TGTGCCAGCAGTGAAGCCGTTTTCCTACTTAATAGCAATCAGCCCCAGCATTTT
.	TRBV5-1	TRBD1	TRBJ1-6	CASSSGGANSPLHF	TGCGCCAGCAGCTCAGGGGGGGCCAATTCACCCCTCCACTTT
once	TRBV3-1/TRBV3-2	TRBD1	TRBJ1-1	CASSRQGGDTEAFF	TGTGCCAGCAGCAGACAGGGGGGAGACACTGAAGCTTTCTTT
.	TRBV18	.	TRBJ2-7	CASSSPGRSFGQYF	TGTGCCAGCTCATCACCGGGACGGTCGTTTGGGCAGTACTTC
.	TRBV7-2	.	TRBJ2-7	CASSLVYTGYEQYF	TGTGCCAGCAGCTTAGTCTATACGGGGTACGAGCAGTACTTC
few	TRBV7-7	.	TRBJ1-2	CARRTKWGLRDGYTF	TGTGCCCGAAGGACTAAGTGGGGACTTCGGGATGGCTACACCTTC
.	TRBV2	TRBD1	TRBJ1-4	CASKRGREEKLFF	TGTGCCAGCAAGAGGGGGCGGGAGGAAAAACTGTTTTTT
.	TRBV7-2	TRBD2	TRBJ2-2	CASSLEPGTSGGLFF	TGTGCCAGCAGCTTAGAACCCGGGACTAGCGGTGGACTGTTTTTT
.	TRBV6-6	TRBD1	TRBJ1-4	CASSDRVEKLFF	TGTGCCAGCTCCGACAGGGTTGAAAAACTGTTTTTT
.	TRBV20-1	TRBD2	TRBJ2-7	CSASSAERGNHEQYF	TGCAGTGCTAGTTCCGCCGAGCGGGGTAACCACGAGCAGTACTTC
.	TRBV19	TRBD1	TRBJ2-1	CASTGQGMGEQFF	TGTGCCAGTACGGGACAGGGGATGGGTGAGCAGTTCTTC
.	TRBV9	.	TRBJ2-2	CASNAENTGELFF	TGTGCCAGCAATGCCGAGAACACCGGGGAGCTGTTTTTT
few	TRBV7-8	TRBD1	TRBJ1-3	CASSLYRGRNTIYF	TGTGCCAGCAGCTTATACAGGGGACGAAACACCATATATTTT
.	TRBV11-2	.	TRBJ1-3	CASRQQGPGNTIYF	TGTGCCAGCAGACAACAGGGTCCTGGAAACACCATATATTTT
once	TRBV18	.	TRBJ1-1	CASSPLKISGQTEAFF	TGTGCCAGCTCACCACTTAAGATTTCAGGGCAGACTGAAGCTTTCTTT
.	TRBV3-1/TRBV3-2	.	TRBJ1-1	CASSQERHTEAFF	TGTGCCAGCAGCCAAGAAAGGCATACTGAAGCTTTCTTT
.	TRBV5-1	.	TRBJ1-5	CASSLGGQGQPQHF	TGCGCCAGCAGCTTGGGGGGGCAGGGTCAGCCCCAGCATTTT
.	TRBV6-5	.	TRBJ1-1	CASSYRPWTEAFF	TGTGCCAGCAGTTACCGCCCGTGGACTGAAGCTTTCTTT
once	TRBV14	TRBD2	TRBJ2-1	CASSRTSGGDREQFF	TGTGCCAGCAGCCGGACTAGCGGGGGTGATAGGGAGCAGTTCTTC
.	TRBV7-2	.	TRBJ2-1	CASSLGGGAGDEQFF	TGTGCCAGCAGCTTAGGTGGGGGGGCAGGGGATGAGCAGTTCTTC
once	TRBV6-5	.	TRBJ2-7	CASSPPSLNEQYF	TGTGCCAGCAGCCCCCCGTCATTGAACGAGCAGTACTTC
.	TRBV3-1/TRBV3-2	.	TRBJ1-5	CASSSGVNQPQHF	TGTGCCAGCAGCTCGGGCGTTAATCAGCCCCAGCATTTT
.	TRBV6-6	.	TRBJ2-2	CASSLLSGGELFF	TGTGCCAGCAGCCTTCTTAGTGGCGGGGAGCTGTTTTTT
.	TRBV20-1	.	TRBJ2-7	CSASAGRYEQYF	TGCAGTGCTAGTGCAGGGCGGTACGAGCAGTACTTC
few	TRBV19	TRBD1	TRBJ1-5	CASIHRGSNQPQHF	TGTGCCAGTATCCACAGGGGGAGCAATCAGCCCCAGCATTTT
.	TRBV5-1	.	TRBJ2-5	CASSLSPRWETQYF	TGCGCCAGCAGCTTGAGCCCTAGATGGGAGACCCAGTACTTC
.	TRBV25-1	.	TRBJ1-5	CASSEFMGSVGNQPQHF	TGTGCCAGCAGTGAATTCATGGGGTCGGTCGGCAATCAGCCCCAGCATTTT
.	TRBV4-2	TRBD2	TRBJ2-3	CASSQDRAGTSTDTQYF	TGTGCCAGCAGCCAAGATCGAGCGGGGACTAGCACAGATACGCAGTATTTT
.	TRBV19	.	TRBJ1-4	CASSSQNNEKLFF	TGTGCCAGTAGCAGCCAGAATAATGAAAAACTGTTTTTT
.	TRBV6-6	.	TRBJ1-4	CASSYRLAEKLFF	TGTGCCAGCAGTTACCGGTTAGCTGAAAAACTGTTTTTT
.	TRBV10-1	TRBD2	TRBJ2-3	CASSELAGEVDTQYF	TGCGCCAGCAGTGAGCTAGCGGGGGAAGTAGATACGCAGTATTTT
.	TRBV5-1	.	TRBJ1-4	CASRIGGDNEKLFF	TGCGCCAGCAGAATAGGGGGGGACAATGAAAAACTGTTTTTT
.	TRBV6-6	.	TRBJ1-2	CASSPTREEGYTF	TGTGCCAGCAGCCCGACCCGGGAGGAAGGCTACACCTTC
.	TRBV6-5	.	TRBJ2-3	CANSGGNTDTQYF	TGTGCCAACAGCGGAGGGAACACAGATACGCAGTATTTT
few	TRBV7-9	TRBD1	TRBJ1-5	CASSLTGGNQPQHF	TGTGCCAGCAGTCTCACAGGGGGCAATCAGCCCCAGCATTTT
.	TRBV6-4	.	TRBJ2-1	CASGTDYNEQFF	TGTGCCAGCGGGACGGATTACAATGAGCAGTTCTTC
.	TRBV18	.	TRBJ2-2	CASSRGQEAGELFF	TGTGCCAGCTCACGGGGGCAGGAGGCCGGGGAGCTGTTTTTT
.	TRBV3-1/TRBV3-2	TRBD1	TRBJ1-6	CASSQETGWNSPLHF	TGTGCCAGCAGCCAAGAGACAGGGTGGAATTCACCCCTCCACTTT
.	TRBV2	.	TRBJ2-1	CASSVFQSSYNEQFF	TGTGCCAGCAGTGTTTTCCAAAGCTCCTACAATGAGCAGTTCTTC
.	TRBV10-2	TRBD1	TRBJ2-1	CASSGDRVPPIVYNEQFF	TGCGCCAGCAGTGGGGACAGGGTCCCCCCAATCGTGTACAATGAGCAGTTCTTC
.	TRBV9	.	TRBJ2-2	CASSVALGTGELFF	TGTGCCAGTAGCGTAGCATTAGGCACCGGGGAGCTGTTTTTT